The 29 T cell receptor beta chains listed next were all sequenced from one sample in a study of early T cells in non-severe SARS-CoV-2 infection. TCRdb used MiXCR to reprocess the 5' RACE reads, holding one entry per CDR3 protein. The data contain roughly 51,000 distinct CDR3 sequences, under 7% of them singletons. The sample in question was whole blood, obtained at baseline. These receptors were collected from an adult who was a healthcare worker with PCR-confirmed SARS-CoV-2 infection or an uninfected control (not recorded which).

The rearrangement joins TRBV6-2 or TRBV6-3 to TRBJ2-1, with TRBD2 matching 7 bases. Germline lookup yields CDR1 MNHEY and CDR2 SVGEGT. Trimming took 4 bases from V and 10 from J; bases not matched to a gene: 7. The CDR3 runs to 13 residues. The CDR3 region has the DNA TGTGCCAGCAGTTCCAACCAGCGGGGAGAGCAGTTCTTC. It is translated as CASSSNQRGEQFF.

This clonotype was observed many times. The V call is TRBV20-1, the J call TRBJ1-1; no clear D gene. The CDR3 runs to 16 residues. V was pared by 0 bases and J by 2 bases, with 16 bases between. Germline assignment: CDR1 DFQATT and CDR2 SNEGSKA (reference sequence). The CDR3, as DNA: TGCAGTGCTAGAGATGTTCTCACGGGAGAAAACACTGAAGCTTTCTTT. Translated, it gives CSARDVLTGENTEAFF.

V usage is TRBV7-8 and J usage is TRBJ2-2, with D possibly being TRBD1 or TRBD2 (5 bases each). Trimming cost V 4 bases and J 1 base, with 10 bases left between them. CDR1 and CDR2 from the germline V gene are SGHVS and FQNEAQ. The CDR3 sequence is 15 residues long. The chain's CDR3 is CASSSGTMNTGELFF. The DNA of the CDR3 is TGTGCCAGCAGCTCCGGGACGATGAACACCGGGGAGCTGTTTTTT.

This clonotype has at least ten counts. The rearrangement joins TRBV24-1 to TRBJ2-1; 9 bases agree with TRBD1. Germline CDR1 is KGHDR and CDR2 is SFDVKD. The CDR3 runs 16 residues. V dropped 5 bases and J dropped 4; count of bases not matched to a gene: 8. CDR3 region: CATSGSGTGNYNEQFF. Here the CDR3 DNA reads TGTGCCACCAGTGGGTCCGGGACAGGGAATTACAATGAGCAGTTCTTC.

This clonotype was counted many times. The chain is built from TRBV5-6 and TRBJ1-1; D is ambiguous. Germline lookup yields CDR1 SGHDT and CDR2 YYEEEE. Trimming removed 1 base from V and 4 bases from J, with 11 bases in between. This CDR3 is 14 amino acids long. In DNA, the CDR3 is TGTGCCAGCAGCTTGTCATCGTACGGCACTGAAGCTTTCTTT. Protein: CASSLSSYGTEAFF. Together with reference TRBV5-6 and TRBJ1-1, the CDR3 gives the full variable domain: DAGVTQSPTHLIKTRGQQVTLRCSPKSGHDTVSWYQQALGQGPQFIFQYYEEEERQRGNFPDRFSGHQFPNYSSELNVNALLLGDSALYLCASSLSSYGTEAFFGQGTRLTVV.

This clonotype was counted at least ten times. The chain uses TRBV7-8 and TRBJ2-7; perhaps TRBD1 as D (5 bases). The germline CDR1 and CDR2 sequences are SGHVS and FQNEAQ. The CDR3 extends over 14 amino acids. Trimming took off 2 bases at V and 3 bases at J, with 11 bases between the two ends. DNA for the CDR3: TGTGCCAGCAGCTTATTTTCAGGGTACTACGAGCAGTACTTC. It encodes CASSLFSGYYEQYF.

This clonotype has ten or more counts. The DNA of the CDR3 is TGTGCAAGTCGCCATTGGACATCCTACGAGCAGTACTTC. Residues: CASRHWTSYEQYF. This chain uses TRBV12-2 with TRBJ2-7; TRBD1 is the table's D call, not checked against the DNA. TRBV12-2 is marked as a pseudogene. The CDR3 consists of 13 residues.

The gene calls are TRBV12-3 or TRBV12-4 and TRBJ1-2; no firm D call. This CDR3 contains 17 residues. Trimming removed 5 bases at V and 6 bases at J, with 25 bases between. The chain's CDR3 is CASSPRSGVTDTNGYTF. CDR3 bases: TGTGCCAGCAGTCCTCGGTCAGGAGTTACAGACACGAATGGCTACACCTTC.

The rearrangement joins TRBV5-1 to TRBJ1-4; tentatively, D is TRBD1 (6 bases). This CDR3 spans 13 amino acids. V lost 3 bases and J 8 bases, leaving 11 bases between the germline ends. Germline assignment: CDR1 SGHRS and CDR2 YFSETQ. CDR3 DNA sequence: TGCGCCAGCAGCTCAGGGGTGGCGGAAAAACTGTTTTTT. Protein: CASSSGVAEKLFF.

CDR3 DNA sequence: TGTGCCAGCAGCTTGGAAAGGGGAGGGAATCAGCCCCAGCATTTT. Its protein is CASSLERGGNQPQHF. The V call is TRBV7-2, the J call TRBJ1-5, with D perhaps TRBD1 (5 bases). Germline CDR1 SGHTA, CDR2 FQGNSA. This CDR3 has 15 amino acids. V lost 3 bases and J lost 4, with 13 bases in between.

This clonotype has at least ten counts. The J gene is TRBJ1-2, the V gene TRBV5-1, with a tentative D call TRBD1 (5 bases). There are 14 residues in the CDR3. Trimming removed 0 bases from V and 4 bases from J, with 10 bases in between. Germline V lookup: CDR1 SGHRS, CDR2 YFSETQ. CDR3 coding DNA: TGCGCCAGCAGCTTGGATTCAGGGCGCTATGGCTACACCTTC. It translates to CASSLDSGRYGYTF.

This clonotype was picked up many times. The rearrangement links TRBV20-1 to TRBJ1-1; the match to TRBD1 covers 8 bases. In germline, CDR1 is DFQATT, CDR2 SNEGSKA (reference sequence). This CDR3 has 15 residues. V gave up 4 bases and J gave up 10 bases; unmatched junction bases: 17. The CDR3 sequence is CSAKRTGRSGFGAFF. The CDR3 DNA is TGCAGTGCTAAGAGGACAGGGAGGTCCGGATTTGGAGCTTTCTTT.

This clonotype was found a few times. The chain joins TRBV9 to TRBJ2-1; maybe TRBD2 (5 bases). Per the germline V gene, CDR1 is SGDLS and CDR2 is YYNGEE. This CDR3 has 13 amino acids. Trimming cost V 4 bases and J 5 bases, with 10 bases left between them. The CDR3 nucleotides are TGTGCCAGCAGCCTAGGACTGAACAATGAGCAGTTCTTC. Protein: CASSLGLNNEQFF. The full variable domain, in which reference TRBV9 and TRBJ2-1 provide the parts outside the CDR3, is DSGVTQTPKHLITATGQRVTLRCSPRSGDLSVYWYQQSLDQGLQFLIQYYNGEERAKGNILERFSAQQFPDLHSELNLSSLELGDSALYFCASSLGLNNEQFFGPGTRLTVL.

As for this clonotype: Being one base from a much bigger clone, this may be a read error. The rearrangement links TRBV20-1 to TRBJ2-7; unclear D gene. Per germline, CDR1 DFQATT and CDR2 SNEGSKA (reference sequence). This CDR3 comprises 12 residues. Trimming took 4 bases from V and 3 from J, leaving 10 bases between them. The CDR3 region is CSANVQRYEQYF. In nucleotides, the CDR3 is TGCAGTGCTAATGTACAGCGCTACGAGCAGTACTTC.

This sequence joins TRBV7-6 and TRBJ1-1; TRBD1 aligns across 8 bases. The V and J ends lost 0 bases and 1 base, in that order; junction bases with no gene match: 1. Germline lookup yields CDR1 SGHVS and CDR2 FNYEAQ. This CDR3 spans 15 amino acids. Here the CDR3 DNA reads TGTGCCAGCAGCTTAGCCGGGACAGGGAACACTGAAGCTTTCTTT. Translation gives CASSLAGTGNTEAFF.

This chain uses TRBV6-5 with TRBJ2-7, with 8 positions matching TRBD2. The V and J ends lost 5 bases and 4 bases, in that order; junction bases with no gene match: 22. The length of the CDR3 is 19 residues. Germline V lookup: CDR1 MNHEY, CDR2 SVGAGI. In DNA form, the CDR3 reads TGTGCCAGCAGTCCTACCGGGACTAGGTCCTCCTTAGGGGTATACGAGCAGTACTTC. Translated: CASSPTGTRSSLGVYEQYF.

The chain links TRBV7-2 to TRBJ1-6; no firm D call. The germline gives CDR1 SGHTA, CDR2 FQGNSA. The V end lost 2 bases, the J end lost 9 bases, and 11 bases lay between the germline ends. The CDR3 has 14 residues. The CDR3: CASSLFWDPSPLHF. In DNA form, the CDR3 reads TGTGCCAGCAGCTTATTTTGGGATCCTTCACCCCTCCACTTT.

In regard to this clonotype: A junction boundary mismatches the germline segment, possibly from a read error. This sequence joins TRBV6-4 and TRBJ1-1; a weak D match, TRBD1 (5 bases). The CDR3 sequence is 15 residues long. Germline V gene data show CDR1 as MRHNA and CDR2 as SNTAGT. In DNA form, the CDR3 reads TGTGTCAGCCGCCCTTACGGGGGGGATATCACTGAAGCTTTCTTT. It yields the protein CVSRPYGGDITEAFF.

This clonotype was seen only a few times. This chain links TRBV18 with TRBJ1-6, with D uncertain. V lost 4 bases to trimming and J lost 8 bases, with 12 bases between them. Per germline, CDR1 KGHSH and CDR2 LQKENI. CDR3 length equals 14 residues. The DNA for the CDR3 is TGTGCCAGCTCACTGGGAGTTATCGATTCACCCCTCCACTTT. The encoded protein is CASSLGVIDSPLHF.

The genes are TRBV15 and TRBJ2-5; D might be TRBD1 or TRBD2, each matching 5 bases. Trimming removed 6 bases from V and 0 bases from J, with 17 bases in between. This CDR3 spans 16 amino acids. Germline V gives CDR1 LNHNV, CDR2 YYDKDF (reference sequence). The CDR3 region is CATRNPLGRNQETQYF. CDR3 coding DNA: TGTGCCACCAGAAATCCATTGGGACGGAACCAAGAGACCCAGTACTTC.

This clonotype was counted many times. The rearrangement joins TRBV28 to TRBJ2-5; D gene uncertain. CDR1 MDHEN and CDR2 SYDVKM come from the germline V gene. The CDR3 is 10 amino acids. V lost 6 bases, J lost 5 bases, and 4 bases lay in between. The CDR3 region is CASSHETQYF. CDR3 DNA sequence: TGTGCCAGCAGCCACGAGACCCAGTACTTC. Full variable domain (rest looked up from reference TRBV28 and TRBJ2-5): DVKVTQSSRYLVKRTGEKVFLECVQDMDHENMFWYRQDPGLGLRLIYFSYDVKMKEKGDIPEGYSVSREKKERFSLILESASTNQTSMYLCASSHETQYFGPGTRLLVL.

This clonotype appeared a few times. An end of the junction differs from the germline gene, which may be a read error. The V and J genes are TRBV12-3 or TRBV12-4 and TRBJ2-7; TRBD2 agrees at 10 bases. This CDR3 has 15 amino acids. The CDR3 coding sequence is TGTGTCAGCAGTTATAGCGGGAGGAGCTCCTACGAGCAGTACTTC. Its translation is CVSSYSGRSSYEQYF.

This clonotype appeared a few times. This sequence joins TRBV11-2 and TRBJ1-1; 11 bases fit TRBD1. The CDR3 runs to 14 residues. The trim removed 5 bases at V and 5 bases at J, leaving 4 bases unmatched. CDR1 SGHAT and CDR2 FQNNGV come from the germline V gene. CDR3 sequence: CASSGDRGYTEAFF. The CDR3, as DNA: TGTGCCAGCAGCGGGGACAGGGGGTATACTGAAGCTTTCTTT.

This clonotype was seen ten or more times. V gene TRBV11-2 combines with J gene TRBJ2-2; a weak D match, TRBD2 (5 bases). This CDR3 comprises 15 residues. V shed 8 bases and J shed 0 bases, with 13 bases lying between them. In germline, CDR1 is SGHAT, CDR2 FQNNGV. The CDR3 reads CASLEDSPNTGELFF. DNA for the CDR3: TGTGCCAGCCTCGAGGACTCTCCGAACACCGGGGAGCTGTTTTTT.

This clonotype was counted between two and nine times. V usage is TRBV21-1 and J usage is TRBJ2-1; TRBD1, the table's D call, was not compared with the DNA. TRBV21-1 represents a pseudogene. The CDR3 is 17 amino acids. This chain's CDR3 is CASIPCRDTSSYNEQFF. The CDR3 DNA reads TGTGCCAGCATTCCATGCCGGGACACAAGCTCCTACAATGAGCAGTTCTTC.

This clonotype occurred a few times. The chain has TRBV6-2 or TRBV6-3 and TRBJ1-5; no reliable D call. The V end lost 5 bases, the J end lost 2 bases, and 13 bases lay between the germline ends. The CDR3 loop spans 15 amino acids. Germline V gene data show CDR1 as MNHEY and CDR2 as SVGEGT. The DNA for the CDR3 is TGTGCCAGCAGTCCTCCTTGGGCAGGCAATCAGCCCCAGCATTTT. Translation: CASSPPWAGNQPQHF.

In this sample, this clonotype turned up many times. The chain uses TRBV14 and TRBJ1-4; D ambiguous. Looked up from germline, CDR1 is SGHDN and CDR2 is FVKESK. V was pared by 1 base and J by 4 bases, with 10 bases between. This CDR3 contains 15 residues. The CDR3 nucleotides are TGTGCCAGCAGCCAAGTGCGTAGGTTTAATGAAAAACTGTTTTTT. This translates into CASSQVRRFNEKLFF.

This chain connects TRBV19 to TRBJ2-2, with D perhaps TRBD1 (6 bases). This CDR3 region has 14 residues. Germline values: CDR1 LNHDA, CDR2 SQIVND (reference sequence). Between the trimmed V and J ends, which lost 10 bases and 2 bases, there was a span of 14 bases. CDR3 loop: CATDPGHNTGELFF. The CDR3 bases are TGTGCCACAGATCCGGGACACAACACCGGGGAGCTGTTTTTT.

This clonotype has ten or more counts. This CDR3 reads CASNLESWETQYF. In DNA, the CDR3 is TGTGCCAGTAATTTGGAGTCTTGGGAGACCCAGTACTTC. V usage is TRBV30 and J usage is TRBJ2-5; D not certain. The CDR3 has 13 residues. Germline lookup yields CDR1 GTSNPN and CDR2 SVGIG (reference sequence). Trimming left V 8 bases short and J 5 bases short, with 18 bases between.